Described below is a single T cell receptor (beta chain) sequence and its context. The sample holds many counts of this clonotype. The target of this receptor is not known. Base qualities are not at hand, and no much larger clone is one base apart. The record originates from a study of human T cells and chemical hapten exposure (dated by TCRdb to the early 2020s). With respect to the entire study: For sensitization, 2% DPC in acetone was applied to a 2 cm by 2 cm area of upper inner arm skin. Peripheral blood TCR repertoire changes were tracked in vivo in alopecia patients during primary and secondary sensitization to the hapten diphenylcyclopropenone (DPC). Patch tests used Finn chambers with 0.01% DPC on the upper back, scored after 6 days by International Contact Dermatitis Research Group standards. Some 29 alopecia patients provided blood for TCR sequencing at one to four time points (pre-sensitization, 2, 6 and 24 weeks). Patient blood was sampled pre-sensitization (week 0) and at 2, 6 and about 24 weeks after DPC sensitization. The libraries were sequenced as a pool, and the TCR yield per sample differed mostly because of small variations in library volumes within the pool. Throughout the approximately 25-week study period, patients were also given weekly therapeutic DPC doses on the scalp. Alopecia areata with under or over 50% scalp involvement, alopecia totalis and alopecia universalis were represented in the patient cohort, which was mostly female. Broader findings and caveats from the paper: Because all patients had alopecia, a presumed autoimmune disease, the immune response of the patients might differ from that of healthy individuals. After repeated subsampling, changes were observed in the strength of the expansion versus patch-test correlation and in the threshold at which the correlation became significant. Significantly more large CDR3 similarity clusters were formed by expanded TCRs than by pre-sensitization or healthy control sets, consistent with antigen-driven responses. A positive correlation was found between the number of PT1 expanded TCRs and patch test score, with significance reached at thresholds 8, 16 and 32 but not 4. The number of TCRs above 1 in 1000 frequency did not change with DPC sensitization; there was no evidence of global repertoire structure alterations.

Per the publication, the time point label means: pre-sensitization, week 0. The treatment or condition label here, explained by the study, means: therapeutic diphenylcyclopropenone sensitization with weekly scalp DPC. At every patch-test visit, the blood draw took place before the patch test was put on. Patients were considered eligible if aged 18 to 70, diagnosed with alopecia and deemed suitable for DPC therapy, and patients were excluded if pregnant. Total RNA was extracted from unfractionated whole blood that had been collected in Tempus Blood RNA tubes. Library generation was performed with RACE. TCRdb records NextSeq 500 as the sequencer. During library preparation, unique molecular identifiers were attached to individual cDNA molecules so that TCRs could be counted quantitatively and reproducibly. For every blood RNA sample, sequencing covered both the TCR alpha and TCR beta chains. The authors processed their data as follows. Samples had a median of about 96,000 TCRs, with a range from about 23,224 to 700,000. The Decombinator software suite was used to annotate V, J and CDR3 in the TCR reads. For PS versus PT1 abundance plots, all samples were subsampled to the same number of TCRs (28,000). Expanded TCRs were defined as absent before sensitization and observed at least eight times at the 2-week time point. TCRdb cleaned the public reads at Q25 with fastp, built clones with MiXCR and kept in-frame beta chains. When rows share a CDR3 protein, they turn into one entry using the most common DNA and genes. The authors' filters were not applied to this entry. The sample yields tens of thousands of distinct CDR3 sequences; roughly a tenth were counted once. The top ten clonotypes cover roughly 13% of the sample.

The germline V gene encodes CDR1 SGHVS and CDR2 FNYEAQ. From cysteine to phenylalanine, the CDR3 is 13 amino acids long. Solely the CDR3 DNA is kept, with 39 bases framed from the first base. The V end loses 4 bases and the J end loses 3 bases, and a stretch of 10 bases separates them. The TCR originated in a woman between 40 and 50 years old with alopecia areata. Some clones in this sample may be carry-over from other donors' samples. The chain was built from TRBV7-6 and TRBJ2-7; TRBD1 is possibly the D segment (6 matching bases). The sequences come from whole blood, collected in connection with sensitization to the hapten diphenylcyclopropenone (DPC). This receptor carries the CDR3 CASSSGQDYEQYF. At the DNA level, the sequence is TGTGCCAGCAGCTCGGGACAAGACTACGAGCAGTACTTC.